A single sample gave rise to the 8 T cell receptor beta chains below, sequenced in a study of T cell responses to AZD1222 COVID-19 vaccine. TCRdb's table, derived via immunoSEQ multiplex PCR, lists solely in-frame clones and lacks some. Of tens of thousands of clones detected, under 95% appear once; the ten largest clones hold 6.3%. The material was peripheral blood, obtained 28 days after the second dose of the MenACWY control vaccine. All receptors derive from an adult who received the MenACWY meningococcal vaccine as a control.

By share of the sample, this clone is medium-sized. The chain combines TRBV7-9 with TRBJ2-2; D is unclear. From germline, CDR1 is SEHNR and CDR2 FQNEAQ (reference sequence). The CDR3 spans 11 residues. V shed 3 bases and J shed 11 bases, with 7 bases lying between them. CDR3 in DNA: TGTGCCAGCAGCTTTGGCGACGAGCTGTTTTTT. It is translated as CASSFGDELFF.

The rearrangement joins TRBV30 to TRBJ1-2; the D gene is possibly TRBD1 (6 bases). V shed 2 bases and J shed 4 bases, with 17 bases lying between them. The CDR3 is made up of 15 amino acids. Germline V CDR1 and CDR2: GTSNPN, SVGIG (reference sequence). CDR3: CAWSRGSNRLYGYTF. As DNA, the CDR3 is TGTGCCTGGAGTAGGGGGAGCAACCGCCTCTATGGCTACACCTTC.

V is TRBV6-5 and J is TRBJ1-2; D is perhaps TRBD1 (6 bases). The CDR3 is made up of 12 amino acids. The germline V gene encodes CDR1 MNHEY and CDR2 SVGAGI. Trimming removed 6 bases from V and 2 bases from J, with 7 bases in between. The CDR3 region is CASSGQNYGYTF. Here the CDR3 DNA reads TGTGCCAGCAGCGGACAGAACTATGGCTACACCTTC.

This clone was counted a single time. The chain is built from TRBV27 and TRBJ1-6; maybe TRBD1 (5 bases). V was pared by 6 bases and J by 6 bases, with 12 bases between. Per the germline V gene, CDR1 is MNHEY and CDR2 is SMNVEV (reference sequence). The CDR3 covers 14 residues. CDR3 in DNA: TGTGCCAGCAGGATTGCCGGGGGTAATTCACCCCTCCACTTT. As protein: CASRIAGGNSPLHF.

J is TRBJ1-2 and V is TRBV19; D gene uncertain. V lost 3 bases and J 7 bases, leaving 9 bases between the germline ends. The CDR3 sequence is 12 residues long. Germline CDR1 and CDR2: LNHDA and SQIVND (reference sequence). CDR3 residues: CASSIPGGGYTF. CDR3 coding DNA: TGTGCCAGTAGTATCCCGGGTGGTGGCTACACCTTC. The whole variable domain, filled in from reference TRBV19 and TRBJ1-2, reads DGGITQSPKYLFRKEGQNVTLSCEQNLNHDAMYWYRQDPGQGLRLIYYSQIVNDFQKGDIAEGYSVSREKKESFPLTVTSAQKNPTAFYLCASSIPGGGYTFGSGTRLTVV.

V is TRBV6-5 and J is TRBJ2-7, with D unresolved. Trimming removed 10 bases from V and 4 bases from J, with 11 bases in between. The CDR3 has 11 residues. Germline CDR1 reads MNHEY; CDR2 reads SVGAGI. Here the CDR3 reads CATSVGYEQYF. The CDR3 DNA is TGTGCCACCTCAGTGGGTTACGAGCAGTACTTC.

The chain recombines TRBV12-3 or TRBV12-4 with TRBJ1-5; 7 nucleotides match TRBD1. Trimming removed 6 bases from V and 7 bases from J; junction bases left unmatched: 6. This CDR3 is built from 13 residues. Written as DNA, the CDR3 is TGTGCCAGCAGCCGCCGGGACAGACAGCCCCAGCATTTT. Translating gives CASSRRDRQPQHF.

The DNA of the CDR3 is TGTGCCAGCAGTACTGCAGGGGCTGAAGCTTTCTTT. It is translated as CASSTAGAEAFF. The V gene is TRBV2, the J gene TRBJ1-1; a weak D match, TRBD1 (6 bases). This CDR3 has 12 amino acids. The germline V gene encodes CDR1 SNHLY and CDR2 FYNNEI. Trimming cost V 5 bases and J 6 bases, with 10 bases left between them.